The 21 T cell receptor beta chains presented below share a single source sample, sequenced in a study of beta chain features in type 1 diabetes. Since all of the isolated RNA was reverse transcribed, expressed TCRB transcripts were what got sequenced. TCRdb's table, derived via immunoSEQ multiplex PCR, lists solely in-frame clones and lacks some. The sample has around 290,000 clones, roughly 8% seen once. The sample taken for sequencing was central memory CD4+ T cells from blood. These receptors all stem from a woman younger than 35 in good health.

This clone was seen many times. J is TRBJ1-3 and V is TRBV28; D is perhaps TRBD1 (5 bases). This CDR3 has 14 residues. Trimming stripped 7 bases from V and 2 bases from J, with 12 bases between. Per germline, CDR1 MDHEN and CDR2 SYDVKM. This CDR3 reads CASTPGGAGNTIYF. DNA for the CDR3: TGTGCCAGCACCCCGGGAGGGGCTGGAAACACCATATATTTT. Full variable domain (remainder filled in from reference TRBV28 and TRBJ1-3): DVKVTQSSRYLVKRTGEKVFLECVQDMDHENMFWYRQDPGLGLRLIYFSYDVKMKEKGDIPEGYSVSREKKERFSLILESASTNQTSMYLCASTPGGAGNTIYFGEGSWLTVV.

The chain carries TRBV21-1 and TRBJ2-7; whether TRBD1, the table's D call, matches the DNA was not checked. TRBV21-1 is deemed a pseudogene. This CDR3 comprises 18 residues. In DNA, the CDR3 is TGTGCCAGCAGCAAAGAGGGCAGGGGGGCGAAAATAAGGTACGAGCAGTACTTC. Its translation is CASSKEGRGAKIRYEQYF.

This clone was counted ten times or more. V gene TRBV2 combines with J gene TRBJ2-1; TRBD2 aligns across 8 bases. From germline, CDR1 is SNHLY and CDR2 FYNNEI. The CDR3 has 15 residues. Unmatched junction bases numbered 9, after V lost 4 bases and J lost 7 bases. CDR3 nucleotide sequence: TGTGCCAGCAGTGCGCCCGGGGGGGCGAGGAATGAGCAGTTCTTC. This sequence encodes CASSAPGGARNEQFF.

The sample holds a few counts of this clone. The rearrangement links TRBV27 to TRBJ2-7; 9 positions agree with TRBD2. The CDR3 totals 13 residues. Trimming removed 6 bases from V and 10 bases from J; junction bases left unmatched: 10. CDR1 is MNHEY and CDR2 is SMNVEV in the germline V gene (reference sequence). CDR3: CASRRTSVPVQYF. In nucleotides, the CDR3 is TGTGCCAGCAGAAGGACTAGCGTTCCGGTACAGTACTTC.

In this sample, this clone turned up many times. CDR3 amino acids: CAWKGRGLESDREKLFF. CDR3 sequence (DNA): TGTGCCTGGAAGGGCAGGGGGCTTGAATCCGACCGGGAAAAACTGTTTTTT. The chain couples TRBV30 to TRBJ1-4; 8 bases are shared with TRBD1. Germline lookup yields CDR1 GTSNPN and CDR2 SVGIG (reference sequence). V shed 4 bases and J 8 bases; nucleotides not matched to a gene: 18. This CDR3 has 17 residues.

In nucleotides, the CDR3 is TGTGCCAGCAGCGTAGAGTGGGAGGCCCACAATGAGCAGTTCTTC. Its translation is CASSVEWEAHNEQFF. This chain links TRBV9 with TRBJ2-1, with D possibly matching TRBD2 (6 bases). The ends were cut back, 0 bases at V and 5 bases at J, with 12 bases in the middle. Germline CDR1 and CDR2: SGDLS and YYNGEE. There are 15 residues in the CDR3.

The chain recombines TRBV5-1 with TRBJ1-2; D remains ambiguous. The CDR3 has 15 amino acids. V lost 0 bases to trimming and J lost 4 bases, with 13 bases between them. Per the germline V gene, CDR1 is SGHRS and CDR2 is YFSETQ. CDR3 coding DNA: TGCGCCAGCAGCTTGGAATTAGGAACCTCCTATGGCTACACCTTC. Its translation: CASSLELGTSYGYTF.

In its sample, this clone was seen a few times. The chain recombines TRBV6-1 with TRBJ1-5; 9 positions agree with TRBD1. Germline values: CDR1 MNHNS, CDR2 SASEGT. V shed 7 bases, J shed 7 bases, and the junction held 11 bases outside the gene matches. CDR3 length: 15 amino acids. The CDR3 reads CASKGTGTGRQPQHF. The CDR3 DNA sequence: TGTGCCAGCAAGGGGACCGGGACAGGGAGGCAGCCCCAGCATTTT.

This clone occurred a few times. V and J are TRBV5-1 and TRBJ2-1; TRBD1 might be the D (6 bases). The ends were cut back, 6 bases at V and 9 bases at J, with 19 bases in the middle. Germline assignment: CDR1 SGHRS and CDR2 YFSETQ. This CDR3 contains 14 residues. This CDR3 reads CASTRDTIEGEQFF. CDR3 coding DNA: TGCGCCAGCACCCGGGACACCATCGAGGGTGAGCAGTTCTTC.

In the case of this clone: Different DNA sequences within this sample yield the same CDR3. The gene calls are TRBV5-1 and TRBJ2-5; D is uncertain. CDR1 and CDR2 (germline): SGHRS, YFSETQ. V lost 0 bases to trimming and J lost 2 bases, with 5 bases between them. The CDR3 has 13 amino acids. The CDR3 bases are TGCGCCAGCAGCTTGGGAGTGCAAGAGACCCAGTACTTC. Protein product: CASSLGVQETQYF. The complete variable domain, with remaining parts taken from reference TRBV5-1 and TRBJ2-5, reads KAGVTQTPRYLIKTRGQQVTLSCSPISGHRSVSWYQQTPGQGLQFLFEYFSETQRNKGNFPGRFSGRQFSNSRSEMNVSTLELGDSALYLCASSLGVQETQYFGPGTRLLVL.

CDR3 bases: TGTGCCAGCTCACCACCGGTTTTAGATGAGCAGTTCTTC. Translation gives CASSPPVLDEQFF. The chain couples TRBV18 to TRBJ2-1, with no clear D. Trimming pared 0 bases from V and 8 bases from J, leaving 8 bases between. This CDR3 spans 13 amino acids. The germline V gene encodes CDR1 KGHSH and CDR2 LQKENI.

The chain employs TRBV2 and TRBJ1-2; TRBD1 might be the D (5 bases). Per the germline V gene, CDR1 is SNHLY and CDR2 is FYNNEI. This CDR3 contains 16 residues. The germline V and J ends were trimmed by 5 bases and 0 bases, with 16 bases remaining between them. The chain's CDR3 is CASSSPRGRANYGYTF. The CDR3 DNA reads TGTGCCAGCAGTTCTCCACGGGGCCGCGCTAACTATGGCTACACCTTC.

The chain couples TRBV2 to TRBJ1-4; D ambiguous. Trimming removed 6 bases at V and 6 bases at J, with 11 bases between. This CDR3 spans 13 amino acids. Germline V gene sequence: CDR1 SNHLY, CDR2 FYNNEI. This CDR3 is CASRMRPHEKLFF. The CDR3 DNA follows: TGTGCCAGCAGGATGAGACCCCATGAAAAACTGTTTTTT.

The chain couples TRBV18 to TRBJ2-5; no clear D. Germline assignment: CDR1 KGHSH and CDR2 LQKENI. This CDR3 comprises 12 residues. V was trimmed by 5 bases and J by 2 bases, leaving 6 bases between them. CDR3 in amino acids: CASSETQETQYF. CDR3 bases: TGTGCCAGCTCAGAAACTCAAGAGACCCAGTACTTC.

This chain joins TRBV7-2 and TRBJ1-2, with a tentative D call TRBD1 (6 bases). Trimming took off 4 bases at V and 4 bases at J, with 10 bases between the two ends. Germline V lookup: CDR1 SGHTA, CDR2 FQGNSA. The CDR3 is 13 residues long. CDR3 nucleotides: TGTGCCAGCAGCTCAGGGGTCGGCTATGGCTACACCTTC. It translates to CASSSGVGYGYTF.

The chain employs TRBV2 and TRBJ2-5; D perhaps matches TRBD1 (5 bases). The ends were cut back, 0 bases at V and 4 bases at J, with 6 bases in the middle. Germline V CDR1 and CDR2: SNHLY, FYNNEI. The length of the CDR3 is 13 residues. CDR3 amino acids: CASSEAQGETQYF. The DNA for the CDR3 is TGTGCCAGCAGTGAAGCGCAGGGAGAGACCCAGTACTTC. Based on the CDR3 plus reference TRBV2 and TRBJ2-5, the full variable domain is EPEVTQTPSHQVTQMGQEVILRCVPISNHLYFYWYRQILGQKVEFLVSFYNNEISEKSEIFDDQFSVERPDGSNFTLKIRSTKLEDSAMYFCASSEAQGETQYFGPGTRLLVL.

This clone was counted only a few times. The V gene is TRBV5-1, the J gene TRBJ2-5; 7 bases are a match to TRBD2. Germline V gene sequence: CDR1 SGHRS, CDR2 YFSETQ. This CDR3 spans 15 amino acids. V was pared by 2 bases and J by 5 bases, with 9 bases of the junction left unmatched. CDR3 DNA: TGCGCCAGCAGCTTTTCGGCTAGCGGTGGGGAGACCCAGTACTTC. Protein sequence: CASSFSASGGETQYF.

In this sample, this clone turned up a few times. This rearrangement joins TRBV27 to TRBJ2-7; D remains ambiguous. The CDR3 contains 13 residues. Germline V CDR1 and CDR2: MNHEY, SMNVEV (reference sequence). Trimming pared 6 bases from V and 2 bases from J, leaving 11 bases between. The DNA for the CDR3 is TGTGCCAGCAGCCCCGCGCGGACCTACGAGCAGTACGTC. Its protein is CASSPARTYEQYV.

This clone has more than one count but fewer than ten. V is TRBV7-3 and J is TRBJ2-2, with 8 bases aligning to TRBD2. This CDR3 spans 15 amino acids. J gave up 0 bases and V 4 bases, and 1 base lay outside the gene matches. CDR1 is SGHTA and CDR2 is FQGTGA in the germline V gene. The CDR3 DNA reads as TGTGCCAGCAGCTCGACTAGCGCGAACACCGGGGAGCTGTTTTTT. It specifies CASSSTSANTGELFF.

CDR3 nucleotide sequence: TGTGCCAGCAGTGTCCAACTAGAGGCCTACGAGCAGTACTTC. This encodes CASSVQLEAYEQYF. The J gene is TRBJ2-7, the V gene TRBV6-5, with D possibly being TRBD2 (5 bases). The V gene lost 5 bases and the J gene lost 2 bases, with 13 bases spanning the gap. Germline lookup yields CDR1 MNHEY and CDR2 SVGAGI. CDR3 length: 14 amino acids.

This clone was seen many times. The chain carries TRBV7-2 and TRBJ2-5; TRBD2 agrees at 8 bases. The CDR3 totals 16 residues. Germline lookup yields CDR1 SGHTA and CDR2 FQGNSA. V lost 1 base to trimming and J lost 9 bases; unmatched junction nucleotides: 13. The CDR3 here is CASSLGLSLDGGAQYF. The DNA of the CDR3 is TGTGCCAGCAGCTTAGGTCTCTCCCTGGACGGGGGGGCCCAGTACTTC.